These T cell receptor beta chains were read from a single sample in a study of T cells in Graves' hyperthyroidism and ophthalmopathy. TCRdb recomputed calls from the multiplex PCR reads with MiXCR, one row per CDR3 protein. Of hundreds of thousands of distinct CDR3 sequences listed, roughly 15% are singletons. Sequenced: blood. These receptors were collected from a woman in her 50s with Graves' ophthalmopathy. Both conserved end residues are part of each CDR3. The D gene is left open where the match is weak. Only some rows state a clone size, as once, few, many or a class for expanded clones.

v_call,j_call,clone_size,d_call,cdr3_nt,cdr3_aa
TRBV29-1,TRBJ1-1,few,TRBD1,TGCAGCGTTGTGAGGACAGGAGAAGCTTTCTTT,CSVVRTGEAFF
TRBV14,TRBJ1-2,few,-,TGTGCCAGCAGCCAGGCCGGACAGAGAGTCTATGGCTACACCTTC,CASSQAGQRVYGYTF
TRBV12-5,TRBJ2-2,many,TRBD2,TGTGCTAGTGGCACGAGCCTCGGGGGGACCGGGGAGCTGTTTTTT,CASGTSLGGTGELFF
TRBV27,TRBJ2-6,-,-,TGTGCCAGCAGTCACCTTTCAGGCACCTCTGGGGCCAACGTCCTGACTTTC,CASSHLSGTSGANVLTF
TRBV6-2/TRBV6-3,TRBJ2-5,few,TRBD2,TGTGCCAGCAGCCGTTTTACCGGGGGGGCGGAGACCCAGTACTTC,CASSRFTGGAETQYF
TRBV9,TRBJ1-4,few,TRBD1,TGTGCCAGCAGCGTAGGGACAGGGGGCTGGGGTAATGAAAAACTGTTTTTT,CASSVGTGGWGNEKLFF
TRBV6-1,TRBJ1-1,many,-,TGTGCCAGCAGTTTGAAATTTAACACTGAAGCTTTCTTT,CASSLKFNTEAFF
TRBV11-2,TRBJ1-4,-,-,TGTGCCAGCAGCTTAATGGCCGCTACAGGTTCACCGAGGCGGCAGAATGAAAAACTGTTTTTT,CASSLMAATGSPRRQNEKLFF
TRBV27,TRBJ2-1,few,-,TGTGCCAGCAGTTTAACCGCTCTCTCCTACAATGAGCAGTTCTTC,CASSLTALSYNEQFF
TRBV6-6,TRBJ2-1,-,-,TGTGCCAGCAGTTACCACCCCTGGGGGAGCACTTACAATGAGCAGTTCTTC,CASSYHPWGSTYNEQFF
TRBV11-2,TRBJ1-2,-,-,TGTGCCAGCAGCTTAGAGCCAGACTATGGCTACACCTTC,CASSLEPDYGYTF
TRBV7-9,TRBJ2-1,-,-,TGTGCCAGCAGCTCCCCTCCAGCGGCTGCGCAGTTCTTC,CASSSPPAAAQFF